The following is a T cell receptor (beta chain) sequence with its context. Its antigen remains unknown. This sample was taken from a study of CD8+CD57+ T cells in acquired aplastic anemia. Study-level information: On average, sorted CD4+ and CD8+ cells gave about 2.9 ug of DNA. Study-level findings and limits: Fewer than 30 CD8+ CDR3 sequences were shared between patients and controls.

Researchers used genomic DNA as the template to profile TCR beta VDJ and CDR3. MiXCR, run by TCRdb on the reads, gives a single entry per CDR3 protein. The sample lists about 98,000 distinct CDR3 sequences, about 63% occurring once. The patients chosen for sequencing had shown expansion of CD8+CD57+ cells (detected by flow cytometry). Each patient had severe acquired aplastic anemia. Untreated patients provided the blood samples, with no therapy given before sampling. This sequence was found in a human donor with aplastic anemia. Sequenced: sorted CD4+, CD8+, or CD8+CD57+ T cells (not recorded which) from PBMCs.

The CDR3, as DNA: TGTGCCAGCAGCTTACTTAACTATGGCTACACCTTC. Its protein is CASSLLNYGYTF. V gene TRBV7-6 combines with J gene TRBJ1-2, with D unresolved. V lost 2 bases to trimming and J lost 1 base, with 2 bases between them. Germline V gene data show CDR1 as SGHVS and CDR2 as FNYEAQ. CDR3 length: 12 amino acids.